These T cell receptor beta chains were read from a single sample in a study of cytomegalovirus exposure and HLA in healthy donors. Measured with immunoSEQ multiplex PCR; TCRdb has only the in-frame clones, and not every one. The sample has about 120,000 clones; approximately 69% are singletons. Sequencing used PBMCs. The receptors here all came from a man aged 35 to 55 in good health and CMV-seropositive. CDR3s include the opening cysteine and the closing phenylalanine or tryptophan. A D gene is named only where the DNA matches it firmly. Some rows mark clone size as missing; the rest say once, few, many or name a class of expanded clone.

v_gene	j_gene	abundance	d_gene	CDR3nt	CDR3aa
TRBV7-7	TRBJ2-5	-	TRBD2	TGTGCTAGCAGCTTAGCGGGGGGAAAAGAGACCCAGTACTTC	CASSLAGGKETQYF
TRBV11-2	TRBJ1-2	few	TRBD1	TGTGCCAGCAGCACACGGACAGGGTACTACGTGGGCTACACCTTC	CASSTRTGYYVGYTF
TRBV19	TRBJ2-3	-	TRBD2	TGTGCCAGTAGTATATACCCCAGCGGGAGTAGGACAGATACGCAGTATTTT	CASSIYPSGSRTDTQYF
TRBV6-1	TRBJ1-4	few	-	TGTGCCAGCAGTGAGAGGGATGAAAAACTGTTTTTT	CASSERDEKLFF
TRBV29-1	TRBJ2-7	once	-	TGCAGCGTGTGGGACACAGGTTACGAGCAGTACTTC	CSVWDTGYEQYF
TRBV6-5	TRBJ2-7	-	-	TGTGCCAGCAGTTACTCGGGAGCTCCCTACGAGCAGTACTTC	CASSYSGAPYEQYF
TRBV2	TRBJ2-5	once	TRBD2	TGTGCCACTGACCAAGCGGGAGTTGAGACCCAGTACTTC	CATDQAGVETQYF
TRBV6-6	TRBJ2-3	-	-	TGTGCCACCGTTGGGGCGGCCACTAGCACAGATACGCAGTATTTT	CATVGAATSTDTQYF
TRBV18	TRBJ1-1	-	TRBD1	TGTGCCAGCTCACCCCTCGTACAGGGGTTTGAAGCTTTCTTT	CASSPLVQGFEAFF
TRBV11-1	TRBJ2-2	-	-	TGTGCCAGCAGCTTAAGGCGGTCAGGGTCGAACACCGGGGAGCTGTTTTTT	CASSLRRSGSNTGELFF
TRBV6-1	TRBJ2-2	-	TRBD2	TGTGCCATCACAATGGGGGGGGACACCGGGGAGCTGTTTTTT	CAITMGGDTGELFF
TRBV6-1	TRBJ2-5	-	TRBD2	TGTGCCAGCGGGGGCCTAGCGGGTCAAGAGACCCAGTACTTC	CASGGLAGQETQYF
TRBV7-9	TRBJ1-1	-	-	TGTGCCAGCAGCCCCCAGGGGACGGAAAACACTGAAGCTTTCTTT	CASSPQGTENTEAFF
TRBV5-4	TRBJ2-1	-	TRBD1	TGTGCCAGCCTATACACAGGGGTGGAGTTCTTC	CASLYTGVEFF
TRBV5-4	TRBJ1-2	-	-	TGTGCCAGCAGCACTTGGGGGGTCTATGGCTACACCTTC	CASSTWGVYGYTF
TRBV5-1	TRBJ2-3	-	TRBD1	TGCGCCAGCAGCTCCTCGGACAGGGCCAGCACAGATACGCAGTATTTT	CASSSSDRASTDTQYF
TRBV5-8	TRBJ2-2	-	TRBD2	TGTGCCAGCAGCTTGGTACTAGCGGTCTTGAACACCGGGGAGCTGTTTTTT	CASSLVLAVLNTGELFF
TRBV5-6	TRBJ2-7	-	TRBD1	TGTGCCAGCAGCCGGGACAGTGGTTTGGGCTACGAGCAGTACTTC	CASSRDSGLGYEQYF
TRBV7-9	TRBJ1-1	-	-	TGTGCCAGCAGCCCACGGACAGACAACACTGAAGCTTTCTTT	CASSPRTDNTEAFF
TRBV19	TRBJ2-2	-	TRBD1	TGTGCCAGTAGTAGGGGACAGGGACTGAACACCGGGGAGCTGTTTTTT	CASSRGQGLNTGELFF
TRBV6-5	TRBJ1-6	-	-	TGTGCCAGCAGCCCTGGCGGGGGGCGATCACCCCTCCACTTT	CASSPGGGRSPLHF
TRBV4-2	TRBJ2-3	-	TRBD2	TGTGCCAGCAGCCAACGCGGGACTAGCGGGGGGGGCACAGATACGCAGTATTTT	CASSQRGTSGGGTDTQYF
TRBV27	TRBJ2-7	few	TRBD2	TGTGCCACCAAGGGGTGGGGGACTAGCGGGAACCCTTGGGGCGAGCAGTACTTC	CATKGWGTSGNPWGEQYF
TRBV5-1	TRBJ1-3	-	TRBD1	TGCGCCAGCAGCGCCCGGGACAGGGTTCGTGACACCATATATTTT	CASSARDRVRDTIYF
TRBV19	TRBJ2-2	-	TRBD2	TGTGCCAGTAGTCCGGGACTAGCGGGAGGGCCTTTCGGGGAGCTGTTTTTT	CASSPGLAGGPFGELFF
TRBV18	TRBJ2-5	once	-	TGTGCCAGCTCACCACTTGAGGAGACCCAGTACTTC	CASSPLEETQYF
TRBV5-4	TRBJ1-1	-	TRBD1	TGTGCCAGCAGCGAACAGGGGCCCCTCGGTGAAGCTTTCTTT	CASSEQGPLGEAFF
TRBV5-5	TRBJ1-1	-	-	TGTGCCAGCAGAGGGACCAGACAGGTGAACACTGAAGCTTTCTTT	CASRGTRQVNTEAFF
TRBV7-9	TRBJ1-1	-	TRBD1	TGTGCCAGCAGCTTCGGACAGGGGAACACTGAAGCTTTCTTT	CASSFGQGNTEAFF
TRBV4-2	TRBJ2-5	once	TRBD2	TGTGCCAGCAGCCAGGGGGGACTAGCGGGAGTGCGTGAGACCCAGTACTTC	CASSQGGLAGVRETQYF
TRBV18	TRBJ1-2	-	TRBD1	TGTGCCAGCTCAACGGACAGGGCCCGCACCTTC	CASSTDRARTF
TRBV7-3	TRBJ2-1	few	TRBD2	TGTGCCAGCAGCAATTTAGCGGGTCCCGCCGGAAGTGAGCAGTTCTTC	CASSNLAGPAGSEQFF
TRBV9	TRBJ1-2	few	-	TGTGCCAGCAGCCCAGGTCCCGGTGATGGCTACACCTTC	CASSPGPGDGYTF
TRBV14	TRBJ2-7	-	TRBD2	TGTGCCAGCAGCCGGCTCCCGGGGGGGCTACACGAGCAGTACTTC	CASSRLPGGLHEQYF
TRBV9	TRBJ2-3	-	TRBD2	TGTGCCAGCAGCGTAGGGGTTAGCGGGAGGGCCGGGGATACGCAGTATTTT	CASSVGVSGRAGDTQYF
TRBV10-3	TRBJ1-2	-	-	TGTGCCATCAGTGCTGTCCGGGACACGAACTATGGCTACACCTTC	CAISAVRDTNYGYTF
TRBV11-2	TRBJ2-4	-	TRBD2	TGTGCCAGCAGCTTAGATGGGCGGGGGGATCAAATTCAGTACTTC	CASSLDGRGDQIQYF